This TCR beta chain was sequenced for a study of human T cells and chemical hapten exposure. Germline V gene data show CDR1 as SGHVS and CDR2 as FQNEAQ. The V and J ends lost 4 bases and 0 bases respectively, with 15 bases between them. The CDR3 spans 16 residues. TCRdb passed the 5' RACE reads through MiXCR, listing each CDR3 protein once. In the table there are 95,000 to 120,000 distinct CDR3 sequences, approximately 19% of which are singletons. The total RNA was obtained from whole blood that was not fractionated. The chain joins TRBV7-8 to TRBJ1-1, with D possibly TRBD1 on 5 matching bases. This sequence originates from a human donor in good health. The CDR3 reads CASSSDSSRMNTEAFF. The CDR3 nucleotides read TGTGCCAGCAGCTCAGACAGTTCCAGGATGAACACTGAAGCTTTCTTT.